This TCR beta chain emerged from a study of blood T cell repertoires in COVID-19. As for the study in general: There were acute and convalescent COVID-19 samples, and they came from the United States, Italy and Spain. Sample material is recorded as cDNA or gDNA derived from T cells, B-cell-depleted T cells, or PBMCs.

In Seattle, patients joined the study during active infection and were tracked longitudinally. Under the authors' procedure: Amplification with reference gene primers provided the estimates of nucleated cell counts. Profiled with immunoSEQ multiplex PCR; TCRdb holds only in-frame clones, not every one. The D gene and trimming were derived from the DNA, and the V and J assignments and clone size from that table. The sample consists of about 300,000 clones, roughly nine tenths of them appearing once. The V gene's germline CDR1 is KGHSH and CDR2 LQKENI. Trimming took off 3 bases at V and 5 bases at J, with 13 bases between the two ends. The CDR3 sequence is 15 residues long.

Sample: peripheral blood. The clonotype comes from a woman aged 25 to 39 with COVID-19, enrolled during active disease. The chain is built from TRBV18 and TRBJ2-2; D perhaps matches TRBD2 (5 bases). The CDR3 nucleotides read TGTGCCAGCTCACCTAACCAGAGAGGGACCGGGGAGCTGTTTTTT. This gives the protein CASSPNQRGTGELFF.